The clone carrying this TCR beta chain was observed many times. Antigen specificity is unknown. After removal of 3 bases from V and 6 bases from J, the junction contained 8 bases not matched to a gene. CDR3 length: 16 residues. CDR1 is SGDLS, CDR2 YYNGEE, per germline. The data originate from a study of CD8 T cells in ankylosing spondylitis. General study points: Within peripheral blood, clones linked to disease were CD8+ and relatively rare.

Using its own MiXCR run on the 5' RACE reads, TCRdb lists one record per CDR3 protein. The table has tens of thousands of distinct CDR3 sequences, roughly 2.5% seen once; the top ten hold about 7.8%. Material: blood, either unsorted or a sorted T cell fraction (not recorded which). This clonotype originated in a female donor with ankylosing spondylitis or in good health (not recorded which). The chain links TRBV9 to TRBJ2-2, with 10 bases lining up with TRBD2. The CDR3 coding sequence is TGTGCCAGCAGCGCTTTCGGGACTAGCGTTCCCGGGGAGCTGTTTTTT. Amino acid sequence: CASSAFGTSVPGELFF.